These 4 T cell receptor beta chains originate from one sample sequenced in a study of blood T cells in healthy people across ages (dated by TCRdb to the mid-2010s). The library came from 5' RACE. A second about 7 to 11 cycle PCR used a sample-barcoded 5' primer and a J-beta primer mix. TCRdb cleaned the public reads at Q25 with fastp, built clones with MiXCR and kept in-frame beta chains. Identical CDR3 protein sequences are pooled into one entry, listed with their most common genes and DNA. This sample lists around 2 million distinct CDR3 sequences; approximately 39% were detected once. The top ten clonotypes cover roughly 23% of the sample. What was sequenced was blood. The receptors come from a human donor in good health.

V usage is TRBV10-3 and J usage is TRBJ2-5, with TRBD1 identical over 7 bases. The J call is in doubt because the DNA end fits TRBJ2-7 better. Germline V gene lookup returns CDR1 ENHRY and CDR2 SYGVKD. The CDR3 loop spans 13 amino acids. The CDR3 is CAITNGPGGEQYF. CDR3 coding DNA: TGTGCCATCACCAACGGTCCAGGGGGCGAGCAGTACTTC.

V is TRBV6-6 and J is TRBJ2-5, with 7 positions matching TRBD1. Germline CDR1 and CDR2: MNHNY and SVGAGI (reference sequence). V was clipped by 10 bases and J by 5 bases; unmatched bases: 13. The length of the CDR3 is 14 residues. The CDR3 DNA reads TGTGCCACAGACCCGAGGACAGGTTACGAGACCCAGTACTTC. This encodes CATDPRTGYETQYF.

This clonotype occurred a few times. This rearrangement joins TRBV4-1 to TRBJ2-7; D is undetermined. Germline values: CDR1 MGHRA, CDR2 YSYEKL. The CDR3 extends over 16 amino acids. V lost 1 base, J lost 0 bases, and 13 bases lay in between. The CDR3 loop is CASSQGRVRSSYEQYF. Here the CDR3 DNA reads TGCGCCAGCAGCCAAGGTAGAGTGAGAAGCTCCTACGAGCAGTACTTC.

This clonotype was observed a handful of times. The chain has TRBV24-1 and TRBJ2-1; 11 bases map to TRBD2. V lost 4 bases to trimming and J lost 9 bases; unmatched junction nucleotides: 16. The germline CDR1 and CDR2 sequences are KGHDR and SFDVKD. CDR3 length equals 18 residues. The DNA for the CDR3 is TGTGCCACCAGTGACCCGGGTCTAGCGGGGGGCCATGACAGTGAGCAGTTCTTC. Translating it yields CATSDPGLAGGHDSEQFF.